These T cell receptor beta chains were read from a single sample in a study of regulatory T cells in long-lasting Graves disease. One entry per CDR3 protein results from TCRdb running MiXCR on the multiplex PCR reads. The table has hundreds of thousands of distinct CDR3 sequences, 15% to 20% seen once. The same specimen was also included in a second study, on T cells in Graves' hyperthyroidism and ophthalmopathy.

The sequences come from peripheral blood mononuclear cells (PBMCs), collected at new diagnosis, from a patient treated with antithyroid drugs. The origin of the receptors is a woman aged 30 to 39 with Graves disease. Each CDR3 is given with its conserved first and last residue. A D gene is named only where the DNA matches it firmly. Not every row has a clone size; where given, it reads once, few, many or a size class.

cdr3_aa	cdr3_nt	j_call	d_call	clone_size	v_call
CAWSEDTPYEQYF	TGTGCCTGGAGTGAGGACACCCCCTACGAGCAGTACTTC	TRBJ2-7	-	-	TRBV30
CASTRTGGWGEQYF	TGTGCCAGCACACGGACAGGGGGTTGGGGAGAGCAGTACTTC	TRBJ2-7	TRBD1	many	TRBV2
CASSLFLGLGEQYF	TGTGCCAGCAGCTTGTTTCTGGGGCTCGGCGAGCAGTACTTC	TRBJ2-7	-	-	TRBV7-9
CASLSGTLNTGELFF	TGTGCCAGCCTTAGCGGGACCCTGAACACCGGGGAGCTGTTTTTT	TRBJ2-2	TRBD2	-	TRBV25-1
CASSYVRAPGELFF	TGTGCCAGCAGCTACGTCAGGGCCCCCGGGGAGCTGTTTTTT	TRBJ2-2	-	many	TRBV11-2
CASSSAGTGQERNTEAFF	TGTGCCAGCAGTTCGGCCGGGACAGGGCAAGAGCGGAACACTGAAGCTTTCTTT	TRBJ1-1	TRBD1	-	TRBV12-3/TRBV12-4
CSARDDATQYF	TGCAGTGCTAGAGATGATGCCACGCAGTATTTT	TRBJ2-3	-	many	TRBV20-1
CSADFRDTGELFF	TGCAGTGCTGATTTTAGGGACACCGGGGAGCTGTTTTTT	TRBJ2-2	-	many	TRBV20-1
CSARAFPNEQYF	TGCAGTGCTAGGGCTTTCCCTAACGAGCAGTACTTC	TRBJ2-7	-	few	TRBV20-1
CASTDGRRRSMNTEAFF	TGTGCCAGTACAGACGGACGGCGGAGGAGCATGAACACTGAAGCTTTCTTT	TRBJ1-1	-	many	TRBV19
CASSLVGGLAYEQYF	TGTGCCAGCAGCTTAGTAGGCGGACTAGCGTACGAGCAGTACTTC	TRBJ2-7	TRBD2	few	TRBV11-2
CASSRDTGPGTQYF	TGTGCCAGCAGTCGGGACACCGGCCCTGGGACCCAGTACTTC	TRBJ2-5	-	few	TRBV12-3/TRBV12-4
CASSQDSNQPQHF	TGTGCCAGCAGCCAGGATAGCAATCAGCCCCAGCATTTT	TRBJ1-5	-	many	TRBV7-2
CSVAGNADTQYF	TGCAGCGTTGCGGGGAACGCAGATACGCAGTATTTT	TRBJ2-3	-	many	TRBV29-1
CASSVGGTGTEAFF	TGCGCCAGCAGCGTAGGGGGGACCGGCACTGAAGCTTTCTTT	TRBJ1-1	-	many	TRBV5-1
CASRLTSGTGEQFF	TGTGCCAGCAGGTTGACTAGCGGGACGGGGGAGCAGTTCTTC	TRBJ2-1	TRBD2	-	TRBV14
CACRRATSTDTQYF	TGTGCCTGCAGGAGAGCCACTAGCACAGATACGCAGTATTTT	TRBJ2-3	-	many	TRBV2
CASSLRAWENIQYF	TGTGCCAGCAGTTTGAGGGCTTGGGAAAACATTCAGTACTTC	TRBJ2-4	-	few	TRBV28
CASSANRAYNEQFF	TGTGCCAGCAGTGCAAATAGGGCCTACAATGAGCAGTTCTTC	TRBJ2-1	-	many	TRBV2
CASSLRGQGLNEQFF	TGTGCCAGCAGCTTAAGGGGACAGGGGCTAAATGAGCAGTTCTTC	TRBJ2-1	TRBD1	few	TRBV7-9
CASSQDSGYNYEQYF	TGCGCCAGCAGCCAAGATAGCGGGTACAACTACGAGCAGTACTTC	TRBJ2-7	TRBD2	few	TRBV4-1
CASSRYGTAGSVSYTF	TGTGCCAGCAGCCGGTACGGGACGGCCGGTTCGGTTAGCTACACCTTC	TRBJ1-2	-	-	TRBV7-3
CASSLGSGTTNEKLFF	TGTGCCAGCAGCTTAGGATCGGGTACAACTAATGAAAAACTGTTTTTT	TRBJ1-4	-	many	TRBV7-9
CSANRDGSSYEQYF	TGCAGTGCTAACCGGGACGGATCCTCCTACGAGCAGTACTTC	TRBJ2-7	-	many	TRBV20-1
CASSAVPDTPGELFF	TGTGCCAGCAGCGCCGTTCCAGACACACCCGGGGAGCTGTTTTTT	TRBJ2-2	-	-	TRBV9
CATSSRGTGSHGYTF	TGTGCCACCTCGTCCCGAGGGACAGGGTCCCATGGCTACACCTTC	TRBJ1-2	TRBD1	-	TRBV27
CASSAQPGQGSLDF	TGTGCCAGCAGCGCTCAGCCGGGACAGGGGTCTTTAGACTTC	TRBJ2-7	TRBD1	once	TRBV7-3
CASSLGEGSSYNEQFF	TGCGCCAGCAGCTTGGGTGAGGGTAGCTCCTACAATGAGCAGTTCTTC	TRBJ2-1	-	-	TRBV5-1
CASSPRETVPVYEQYF	TGTGCCAGCAGCCCTCGAGAGACAGTACCAGTCTACGAGCAGTACTTC	TRBJ2-7	-	-	TRBV9
CASRKTGASQVFGQFF	TGCGCCAGCAGGAAGACAGGGGCTAGCCAGGTATTCGGGCAGTTCTTC	TRBJ2-1	TRBD1	few	TRBV5-1
CATIDSRSSEKLFF	TGTGCCACCATCGACAGTCGCTCGAGTGAAAAACTGTTTTTT	TRBJ1-4	-	few	TRBV6-1
CASSLEPNRGRYEQYF	TGTGCCAGCAGCTTAGAACCGAACAGGGGACGTTACGAGCAGTACTTC	TRBJ2-7	TRBD1	many	TRBV11-1
CATARQGVSNQPQHF	TGTGCCACCGCCCGACAGGGTGTGAGCAATCAGCCCCAGCATTTT	TRBJ1-5	TRBD1	-	TRBV7-2
CAISARGVNTEAFF	TGTGCCATCAGTGCACGGGGAGTGAACACTGAAGCTTTCTTT	TRBJ1-1	-	few	TRBV10-3